These T cell receptor beta chains were read from a single sample in a study of cytomegalovirus exposure and HLA in healthy donors. TCRdb's table, derived via immunoSEQ multiplex PCR, lists solely in-frame clones and lacks some. The table records about 120,000 clones, roughly 90% of them present only once. Sequenced material: PBMCs. The receptors stem from a woman under 30 in good health and CMV-seronegative. The CDR3 runs from the conserved cysteine through the conserved F or W. The order of the fields is clone size, V gene, J gene, CDR3 protein. Where a row states a size, it is once, few, many or the class of an expanded clone; other rows omit it.

clone size: NA; V gene: TRBV19; J gene: TRBJ1-5; CDR3 protein: CASSIVGSLRQPQHF
clone size: NA; V gene: TRBV5-7; J gene: TRBJ1-4; CDR3 protein: CASSLEAPGQETNEKLFF
clone size: NA; V gene: TRBV7-6; J gene: TRBJ1-2; CDR3 protein: CASSPGQANYGYTF
clone size: NA; V gene: TRBV6-4; J gene: TRBJ2-3; CDR3 protein: CASSEGSGSSNTQYF
clone size: NA; V gene: TRBV25-1; J gene: TRBJ1-5; CDR3 protein: CASSGQGHQPQHF
clone size: once; V gene: TRBV7-8; J gene: TRBJ2-1; CDR3 protein: CASRPQTMNEQFF
clone size: few; V gene: TRBV5-6; J gene: TRBJ2-7; CDR3 protein: CASTSGDEQYF
clone size: NA; V gene: TRBV30; J gene: TRBJ1-5; CDR3 protein: CAWSVGQLNQPQHF
clone size: NA; V gene: TRBV9; J gene: TRBJ2-1; CDR3 protein: CASSPLNEQFF
clone size: NA; V gene: TRBV2; J gene: TRBJ1-1; CDR3 protein: CASSSPGGTEAFF
clone size: NA; V gene: TRBV7-2; J gene: TRBJ2-1; CDR3 protein: CASSLVLAGVVSGQFF
clone size: NA; V gene: TRBV28; J gene: TRBJ2-2; CDR3 protein: CASTLSGMNTGELFF
clone size: NA; V gene: TRBV9; J gene: TRBJ2-1; CDR3 protein: CASSVGTYNEQFF
clone size: once; V gene: TRBV7-9; J gene: TRBJ2-7; CDR3 protein: CASSPGWTYEQYF
clone size: once; V gene: TRBV10-3; J gene: TRBJ1-3; CDR3 protein: CAISGTGHGNTIYF
clone size: NA; V gene: TRBV11-3; J gene: TRBJ2-7; CDR3 protein: CASSSLSSGRYEQYF
clone size: NA; V gene: TRBV7-2; J gene: TRBJ1-5; CDR3 protein: CASSLVGGGQPQHF
clone size: once; V gene: TRBV4-1; J gene: TRBJ2-1; CDR3 protein: CASSPGTTTTQGSYNEQFF
clone size: NA; V gene: TRBV28; J gene: TRBJ1-2; CDR3 protein: CASSATGSHGYTF
clone size: NA; V gene: TRBV18; J gene: TRBJ2-3; CDR3 protein: CASSPGELVDTQYF
clone size: NA; V gene: TRBV7-2; J gene: TRBJ2-1; CDR3 protein: CASRLAGRHNEQFF
clone size: NA; V gene: TRBV9; J gene: TRBJ2-2; CDR3 protein: CASSRTSGQSNTGELFF
clone size: NA; V gene: TRBV6-1; J gene: TRBJ2-5; CDR3 protein: CASSTWDISRETQYF
clone size: NA; V gene: TRBV28; J gene: TRBJ1-2; CDR3 protein: CASTLLTGGDYGYTF
clone size: NA; V gene: TRBV28; J gene: TRBJ2-1; CDR3 protein: CASSLSTSGRLNNEQFF
clone size: NA; V gene: TRBV18; J gene: TRBJ2-1; CDR3 protein: CASSDGLAASYNEQFF
clone size: NA; V gene: TRBV4-1; J gene: TRBJ2-1; CDR3 protein: CASSQDPGGAYNEQFF
clone size: once; V gene: TRBV19; J gene: TRBJ2-2; CDR3 protein: CASSMGGSGATGELFF
clone size: NA; V gene: TRBV28; J gene: TRBJ2-1; CDR3 protein: CASSSQRDEQFF
clone size: NA; V gene: TRBV11-2; J gene: TRBJ1-1; CDR3 protein: CASSLVYEDTEAFF
clone size: NA; V gene: TRBV5-1; J gene: TRBJ2-2; CDR3 protein: CASSRVLNTGELFF
clone size: NA; V gene: TRBV7-6; J gene: TRBJ1-1; CDR3 protein: CASSPSTESALGEAFF
clone size: NA; V gene: TRBV5-5; J gene: TRBJ2-3; CDR3 protein: CASSGGHPADTQYF
clone size: NA; V gene: TRBV5-1; J gene: TRBJ2-7; CDR3 protein: CASSGGYEQYF
clone size: once; V gene: TRBV4-2; J gene: TRBJ2-3; CDR3 protein: CASSQDSAGVSTDTQYF
clone size: NA; V gene: TRBV30; J gene: TRBJ1-4; CDR3 protein: CAWRVTGQENEKLFF
clone size: NA; V gene: TRBV19; J gene: TRBJ1-4; CDR3 protein: CASSKGHPPEKLFF
clone size: once; V gene: TRBV2; J gene: TRBJ1-5; CDR3 protein: CASSEMAGNSNQPQHF
clone size: once; V gene: TRBV4-1; J gene: TRBJ2-1; CDR3 protein: CASSQGVARGYNEQFF
clone size: NA; V gene: TRBV27; J gene: TRBJ2-7; CDR3 protein: CASSSSGIRFPKYF
clone size: NA; V gene: TRBV2; J gene: TRBJ2-1; CDR3 protein: CASNLQAYNEQFF
clone size: once; V gene: TRBV5-5; J gene: TRBJ2-1; CDR3 protein: CASSLEQGPYNEQFF
clone size: NA; V gene: TRBV6-6; J gene: TRBJ2-5; CDR3 protein: CASSYGGAGQETQYF
clone size: NA; V gene: TRBV7-2; J gene: TRBJ2-7; CDR3 protein: CASSLAVGAVQQYF
clone size: NA; V gene: TRBV11-3; J gene: TRBJ1-2; CDR3 protein: CASSLGRRNYGYTF
clone size: NA; V gene: TRBV12-5; J gene: TRBJ2-5; CDR3 protein: CASGLDQFGLAGEETQYF
clone size: NA; V gene: TRBV14; J gene: TRBJ1-3; CDR3 protein: CASSQDSSGNTIYF
clone size: NA; V gene: TRBV19; J gene: TRBJ1-5; CDR3 protein: CASNPGGIQPQHF
clone size: NA; V gene: TRBV7-9; J gene: TRBJ1-5; CDR3 protein: CASSRGTGDVQPQHF
clone size: many; V gene: TRBV19; J gene: TRBJ2-2; CDR3 protein: CASRTTSGTRGFTGELFF
clone size: once; V gene: TRBV7-9; J gene: TRBJ2-7; CDR3 protein: CASSFVSQGSGQYF
clone size: NA; V gene: TRBV9; J gene: TRBJ2-1; CDR3 protein: CASSVGGGSSYNEQFF
clone size: NA; V gene: TRBV5-1; J gene: TRBJ2-2; CDR3 protein: CASSFPTSGRESTGELFF
clone size: NA; V gene: TRBV10-3; J gene: TRBJ2-7; CDR3 protein: CAISGVTEPLSYEQYF
clone size: NA; V gene: TRBV6-1; J gene: TRBJ2-7; CDR3 protein: CASSPAASGIRYF
clone size: few; V gene: TRBV25-1; J gene: TRBJ2-5; CDR3 protein: CASSDTGGRETQYF
clone size: NA; V gene: TRBV5-1; J gene: TRBJ2-1; CDR3 protein: CASSLAGLAGANEQFF